Given below is one TCR beta chain in context. Its target is not known. These data originate in a study of cytomegalovirus exposure and HLA in healthy donors. Whole-study results and caveats: In a later analysis, a missense DCLRE1C variant was linked to TCR beta V- and J-gene trimming. Evidence from a later analysis indicated that most CMV-associated TCR beta chains looked HLA-restricted. The classifier was said to identify cytomegalovirus status with high specificity and sensitivity. Specificity for CMV antigens was confirmed in vitro for a few of the CMV-associated chains.

Primers for the PCR totalled 60 Vbeta and 13 Jbeta. The protocol was immunoSEQ multiplex PCR, while the TCRdb copy is restricted to in-frame clones and leaves out a portion. Of around 99,000 clones listed, 60% to 85% are singletons. The TCR was taken from a middle-aged man in good health and CMV-seropositive. Sequencing was done on a sample of PBMCs.

CDR3: CASSSLQGTKGEQYF. In DNA, the CDR3 is TGTGCCAGCAGTTCCTTACAGGGGACCAAGGGCGAGCAGTACTTC. The gene calls are TRBV27 and TRBJ2-7, with TRBD1 matching over 7 bases. This CDR3 region has 15 residues. The germline CDR1 and CDR2 sequences are MNHEY and SMNVEV (reference sequence). V shed 4 bases, J shed 6 bases, and the junction held 12 bases outside the gene matches.